This T cell receptor beta chain was sequenced for a study of T cells in Graves' hyperthyroidism and ophthalmopathy. Absent ophthalmopathy progression within 18 months defined stable Graves' hyperthyroidism. Among the patients, aged 18 to 65, hyperthyroidism was newly diagnosed and had lasted under 2 months. Germline-derived CDR1 and CDR2 are LNHDA and SQIVND (reference sequence). V trimming: 2 bases; J trimming: 4 bases; junction bases outside the gene matches: 5. CDR3 length: 16 residues. In this sample, this clonotype turned up a few times. Amplified regions were TCR beta CDR3 sequences from RNA transcripts. Using the HTBI primer set, a first-round RT-PCR was run on the TCR CDR3. TCRdb re-analysed the multiplex PCR reads in MiXCR, keeping a single row per CDR3 protein. Here the sample spans 300,000 or so distinct CDR3 sequences, around 16% being singletons.

The sample consisted of blood. J is TRBJ2-3 and V is TRBV19, with TRBD1 matching 11 bases. This sequence originates from a man aged 25-45 years with Graves' hyperthyroidism. The CDR3 nucleotides are TGTGCCAGTAGTATACTGGGACAGGGGGTCTCAGATACGCAGTATTTT. It specifies CASSILGQGVSDTQYF.